This T cell receptor (beta chain) appears in the sequencing data of a study of T-cell memory formation after mild COVID-19. Looking at the study overall: The study found TCR clusters largely donor specific.

5'RACE, which relied on constant-segment primers, yielded TCR alpha and TCR beta cDNA libraries carrying sample barcodes and UMIs. TCRdb called the 5' RACE reads again in MiXCR, with one record for every CDR3 protein. The table records 200,000 to 300,000 distinct CDR3 sequences, 15% of them present only once. The germline gives CDR1 MNHNS, CDR2 SASEGT. This CDR3 contains 14 residues. The junction had 6 bases not matched to a gene; V was cut back by 7 bases and J by 4 bases. The chain recombines TRBV6-1 with TRBJ1-2; 10 nucleotides align to TRBD1. Sequenced sample: PBMCs or a T cell subset sorted from them (not recorded which). This clonotype originated in an adult woman who had mild COVID-19 (a few samples of this study predate the infection). Cell type and time point are not known. CDR3 region: CASIETGGAYGYTF. The DNA for the CDR3 is TGTGCCAGCATTGAGACAGGGGGCGCCTATGGCTACACCTTC.